The following is a T cell receptor (beta chain) sequence with its context. The record originates from a study of blood T cell repertoires in COVID-19. Background on the study: Samples came from the United States, Italy and Spain, spanning acute and convalescent COVID-19.

Germline CDR1 is LNHDA and CDR2 is SQIVND (reference sequence). This CDR3 contains 11 residues. Trimming shortened V by 8 bases and J by 6 bases, and 9 bases separated the two germline ends. In the source study's methods: For nucleated cells, counts were estimated from reference gene primer amplification. Only in-frame clones appear in the TCRdb table, and some are missing; sequencing was by immunoSEQ multiplex PCR. V and J calls and clone size are given by that table; D and trimming were obtained from the DNA. The data contain about 80,000 clones, more than 80% of them singletons. The clonotype originates from a human donor in a cohort sampled during active COVID-19. The rearrangement links TRBV19 to TRBJ2-3, with D unresolved. Sequenced sample: peripheral blood. CDR3 sequence: CASADLDTQYF. The CDR3 nucleotides are TGTGCCAGTGCAGACTTGGATACGCAGTATTTT.